One and the same sample provided the 14 T cell receptor beta chains below, sequenced in a study of T cells after yellow fever vaccination. A single record per CDR3 protein comes from TCRdb applying MiXCR to the 5' RACE reads. The profile covers more than 25,000 distinct CDR3 sequences, with 4.5% to 5.5% appearing a single time and about 12% taken by the ten largest. Here the sequenced sample was PBMCs, either bulk or a sorted T-cell subset (CD4+, CD8+, memory, or dextramer-sorted; not recorded which), taken 15 days after the yellow fever booster vaccination. These receptors all come from a young man who received the YFV17D yellow fever vaccine.

This clonotype appeared many times. The CDR3 loop is CASSLRIWDTEAFF. In nucleotides, the CDR3 is TGTGCCAGCAGCTTACGAATTTGGGACACTGAAGCTTTCTTT. V usage is TRBV11-2 and J usage is TRBJ1-1; D is ambiguous. Germline V CDR1 and CDR2: SGHAT, FQNNGV. V dropped 2 bases and J dropped 3 bases, with 10 bases sitting between them. The CDR3 totals 14 residues.

This clonotype was seen repeatedly, ten times or more. The chain carries TRBV27 and TRBJ2-3; a weak D match, TRBD1 (6 bases). Germline CDR1 is MNHEY and CDR2 is SMNVEV (reference sequence). This CDR3 region has 16 residues. V was shortened by 5 bases and J by 4 bases, with 19 bases between the two germline ends. The CDR3 loop is CASSPYTGEGADTQYF. The CDR3 DNA reads TGTGCCAGCAGTCCCTATACCGGTGAGGGGGCAGATACGCAGTATTTT.

This clonotype was recorded at least ten times. The rearrangement joins TRBV7-9 to TRBJ2-7; tentative D call: TRBD2 (7 bases). The V end was cut by 6 bases, the J end by 7 bases, with 19 bases between. CDR3 length: 14 amino acids. Germline CDR1 reads SEHNR; CDR2 reads FQNEAQ (reference sequence). The CDR3 sequence: CASRKGGQTGEQYF. The DNA for the CDR3 is TGTGCCAGCAGAAAGGGGGGGCAGACAGGAGAGCAGTACTTC.

This clonotype came up many times. The genes are TRBV12-3 or TRBV12-4 and TRBJ1-6, with D possibly TRBD1 on 5 matching bases. The CDR3 has 13 amino acids. V dropped 4 bases and J dropped 10 bases, with 11 bases sitting between them. Here the CDR3 DNA reads TGTGCCAGCAGTTCTTGGGGGGAGTCACCCCTCCACTTT. As protein: CASSSWGESPLHF.

In this sample, this clonotype turned up many times. The V gene is TRBV18, the J gene TRBJ2-2; D remains ambiguous. The CDR3 length is 13 residues. V lost 5 bases to trimming and J lost 5 bases, with 9 bases between them. Germline V lookup: CDR1 KGHSH, CDR2 LQKENI. This chain's CDR3 is CASSSAVTGELFF. The CDR3 bases are TGTGCCAGCTCATCGGCTGTGACCGGGGAGCTGTTTTTT. The full variable domain, with the rest looked up from reference TRBV18 and TRBJ2-2, is NAGVMQNPRHLVRRRGQEARLRCSPMKGHSHVYWYRQLPEEGLKFMVYLQKENIIDESGMPKERFSAEFPKEGPSILRIQQVVRGDSAAYFCASSSAVTGELFFGEGSRLTVL.

This clonotype was detected many times. The chain has TRBV4-3 and TRBJ2-7; 8 bases match TRBD2. The ends lost 0 bases at V and 5 bases at J; junction bases unmatched: 6. The germline V gene encodes CDR1 LGHNA and CDR2 YSLEER. The CDR3 has 15 residues. The CDR3 bases are TGCGCCAGCAGCCAAGATTCCCGCGGGAGGAACGAGCAGTACTTC. This codes for CASSQDSRGRNEQYF.

Sample share makes this clonotype medium-sized. The V and J genes are TRBV20-1 and TRBJ2-3, with D possibly being TRBD1 (6 bases). The V end lost 6 bases, the J end lost 2 bases, and 18 bases lay between the germline ends. The CDR3 extends over 15 amino acids. From germline, CDR1 is DFQATT and CDR2 SNEGSKA (reference sequence). The chain's CDR3 is CSANRVDQDTDTQYF. The CDR3 coding sequence is TGCAGTGCCAACAGGGTAGATCAGGACACAGATACGCAGTATTTT.

This clonotype was observed many times. This chain connects TRBV6-5 to TRBJ2-3; D possibly corresponds to TRBD2 (5 bases). The V and J ends lost 2 bases and 4 bases respectively, with 10 bases between them. CDR3 size: 14 residues. Germline CDR1 and CDR2: MNHEY and SVGAGI. Written as DNA, the CDR3 is TGTGCCAGCAGTTACCAGACGGACTCAGATACGCAGTATTTT. It translates to CASSYQTDSDTQYF.

This clonotype appeared a single time. A single base separates this from a much larger clone, so it may be a read error. The chain uses TRBV3-1 and TRBJ1-6; 7 bases are shared with TRBD1. Trimming took 0 bases from V and 9 from J; bases not matched to a gene: 5. The CDR3 loop spans 15 amino acids. From germline, CDR1 is LGHDT and CDR2 YNNKEL (reference sequence). The CDR3 DNA is TGTGCCAGCAGCCAAGAGAGGGGGCCCTTTTCACCCCTCCACTTT. Amino acid sequence: CASSQERGPFSPLHF.

The table lists this clonotype with many counts. The chain recombines TRBV4-3 with TRBJ2-1; 12 bases are a match to TRBD2. With V trimmed by 1 base and J by 7 bases, 11 bases remained unmatched. CDR1 and CDR2 (germline): LGHNA, YSLEER. The CDR3 contains 18 residues. The CDR3 reads CASSQGLAGGSGRNEQFF. In nucleotides, the CDR3 is TGCGCCAGCAGCCAAGGGCTAGCGGGAGGGTCGGGTAGGAATGAGCAGTTCTTC.

This clonotype is medium-sized. V gene TRBV12-3 or TRBV12-4 combines with J gene TRBJ1-2, with 10 nucleotides matching TRBD1. The CDR3 has 15 amino acids. J was trimmed by 14 bases and V by 3 bases; bases with no gene match: 15. CDR3 nucleotide sequence: TGTGCCAGCAGTTTTGGGGACAGGGGTGCTCAAGATCTAACCTTC. It translates to CASSFGDRGAQDLTF.

Ten or more counts support this clonotype. This chain links TRBV5-1 with TRBJ1-2; a weak D match, TRBD1 (6 bases). This CDR3 has 15 amino acids. V was cut by 0 bases and J by 4 bases, with 13 bases left in between. Germline CDR1 is SGHRS and CDR2 is YFSETQ. The CDR3 here is CASSLGAGQPYGYTF. Here the CDR3 DNA reads TGCGCCAGCAGCTTGGGGGCAGGACAGCCCTATGGCTACACCTTC.

In its sample, this clonotype was seen many times. This chain joins TRBV7-9 and TRBJ2-1; TRBD1 might be the D (5 bases). CDR3 length equals 15 residues. Trimming took off 4 bases at V and 5 bases at J, with 15 bases between the two ends. Per germline, CDR1 SEHNR and CDR2 FQNEAQ (reference sequence). The CDR3, as DNA: TGTGCCAGCAGCTACCCAGGGTTGTTTCACAATGAGCAGTTCTTC. It yields the protein CASSYPGLFHNEQFF.

As concerns this clonotype: Being one base from a much bigger clone, this may be a read error. V is TRBV12-3 or TRBV12-4 and J is TRBJ2-3, with a possible D match to TRBD2 (6 bases). This CDR3 region has 14 residues. Between the trimmed V and J ends, which lost 3 bases and 4 bases, there was a span of 11 bases. The CDR3: CASSLIREADTQYF. The CDR3 DNA reads as TGTGCCAGCAGTTTGATCAGGGAGGCAGATACGCAGTATTTT.